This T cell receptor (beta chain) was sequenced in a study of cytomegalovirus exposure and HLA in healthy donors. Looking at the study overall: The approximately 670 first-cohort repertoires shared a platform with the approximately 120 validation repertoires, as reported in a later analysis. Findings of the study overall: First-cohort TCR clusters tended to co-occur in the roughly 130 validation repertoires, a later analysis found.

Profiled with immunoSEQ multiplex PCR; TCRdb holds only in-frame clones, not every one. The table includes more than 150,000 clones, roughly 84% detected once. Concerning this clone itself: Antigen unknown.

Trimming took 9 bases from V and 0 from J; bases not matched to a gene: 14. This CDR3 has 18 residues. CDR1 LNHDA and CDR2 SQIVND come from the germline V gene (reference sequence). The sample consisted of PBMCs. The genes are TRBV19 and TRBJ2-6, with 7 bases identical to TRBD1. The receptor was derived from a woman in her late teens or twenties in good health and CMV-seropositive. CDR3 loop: CAREPDREPTSGANVLTF. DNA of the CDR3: TGTGCCAGAGAGCCCGACAGGGAACCAACCTCTGGGGCCAACGTCCTGACTTTC.